These T cell receptor beta chains were read from a single sample in a study of neurological immune-mediated disorders. MiXCR was run by TCRdb on the 5' RACE reads, yielding one entry per CDR3 protein. This table holds 40,000 or so distinct CDR3 sequences, about 13% found once. Sequenced: PBMCs. All receptors come from a man aged 25-45 years in good health. Each CDR3 is given with its conserved first and last residue. Each record gives: J gene, V gene, D gene, clone size, CDR3 protein, CDR3 DNA. D genes are given only for firm matches. Not all rows give a size; the values are once, few, many and, for expanded clones, a class.

J: TRBJ2-2; V: TRBV2; D: NA; size: many; CDR3: CASSEEGPNTGELFF; DNA: TGTGCCAGCAGTGAGGAGGGCCCGAACACCGGGGAGCTGTTTTTT
J: TRBJ1-6; V: TRBV20-1; D: TRBD1; size: many; CDR3: CSAGMGQGYSPLHF; DNA: TGCAGTGCTGGAATGGGACAGGGTTATTCACCCCTCCACTTT
J: TRBJ2-7; V: TRBV29-1; D: TRBD1; size: many; CDR3: CSVIDRVHEQYF; DNA: TGCAGCGTAATCGACAGGGTCCACGAGCAGTACTTC
J: TRBJ2-3; V: TRBV7-2; D: TRBD2; size: many; CDR3: CASSLRGRRTMLGTDTQYF; DNA: TGTGCCAGCAGCTTACGCGGGAGGAGGACGATGTTGGGCACAGATACGCAGTATTTT
J: TRBJ2-7; V: TRBV5-1; D: NA; size: many; CDR3: CASSLDGREGRYF; DNA: TGCGCCAGCAGCTTGGATGGCAGGGAAGGTCGGTACTTC
J: TRBJ2-2; V: TRBV28; D: NA; size: many; CDR3: CASSSPGPGDTGELFF; DNA: TGTGCCAGCAGCTCACCGGGTCCGGGGGACACCGGGGAGCTGTTTTTT
J: TRBJ2-2; V: TRBV7-7; D: NA; size: many; CDR3: CASSLDWVTGELFF; DNA: TGTGCCAGCAGCTTAGATTGGGTAACCGGGGAGCTGTTTTTT
J: TRBJ2-1; V: TRBV28; D: NA; size: large; CDR3: CASSSQPRGHNEQFF; DNA: TGTGCCAGCAGTTCACAGCCGAGGGGCCACAATGAGCAGTTCTTC
J: TRBJ1-1; V: TRBV5-1; D: NA; size: many; CDR3: CASSSPGGVEAFF; DNA: TGCGCCAGCAGCTCCCCCGGGGGGGTTGAAGCTTTCTTT
J: TRBJ1-1; V: TRBV3-1; D: NA; size: NA; CDR3: CTSSQGSVGLVGTEAFF; DNA: TGTACCAGCAGCCAAGGGTCGGTCGGTCTGGTGGGCACTGAAGCTTTCTTT
J: TRBJ2-3; V: TRBV7-9; D: NA; size: many; CDR3: CASSLSEDTQYF; DNA: TGTGCCAGCAGCTTATCGGAGGATACGCAGTATTTT
J: TRBJ2-2; V: TRBV5-1; D: TRBD1; size: many; CDR3: CASSFLEGAAGELFF; DNA: TGCGCCAGCAGCTTTTTAGAGGGGGCTGCCGGGGAGCTGTTTTTT
J: TRBJ2-3; V: TRBV11-3; D: TRBD1; size: NA; CDR3: CASSSGQGVRRDTQYF; DNA: TGTGCCAGCAGCTCCGGACAGGGGGTCCGCCGGGATACGCAGTATTTT
J: TRBJ2-5; V: TRBV9; D: NA; size: many; CDR3: CASSVGLSPQETQYF; DNA: TGTGCCAGCAGCGTAGGGCTCAGCCCTCAAGAGACCCAGTACTTC
J: TRBJ2-3; V: TRBV24-1; D: NA; size: many; CDR3: CATSETGVDTQYF; DNA: TGTGCCACCAGTGAAACCGGCGTGGATACGCAGTATTTT
J: TRBJ2-7; V: TRBV5-1; D: TRBD1; size: many; CDR3: CASSHIGQGYEQYF; DNA: TGCGCCAGCAGCCACATCGGACAGGGTTACGAGCAGTACTTC
J: TRBJ2-7; V: TRBV10-3; D: NA; size: many; CDR3: CAISESFDRYEQYF; DNA: TGTGCCATCAGTGAGTCCTTTGACCGCTACGAGCAGTACTTC
J: TRBJ2-7; V: TRBV24-1; D: NA; size: many; CDR3: CATSDQGQGAEEQYF; DNA: TGTGCCACCAGTGACCAGGGACAAGGGGCTGAGGAGCAGTACTTC
J: TRBJ2-5; V: TRBV15; D: NA; size: many; CDR3: CATRVARVQETQYF; DNA: TGTGCCACCAGAGTAGCCCGGGTCCAAGAGACCCAGTACTTC
J: TRBJ2-7; V: TRBV12-3/TRBV12-4; D: NA; size: many; CDR3: CASSYVGAYEQYF; DNA: TGTGCCAGCAGTTATGTGGGGGCCTACGAGCAGTACTTC
J: TRBJ1-2; V: TRBV12-3/TRBV12-4; D: NA; size: many; CDR3: CASSSLLYGGSYGYTF; DNA: TGTGCCAGCAGTTCACTCCTTTATGGAGGGAGCTATGGCTACACCTTC
J: TRBJ2-7; V: TRBV27; D: TRBD2; size: many; CDR3: CASRGLAGLSYEQYF; DNA: TGTGCCAGCAGGGGACTAGCGGGTTTATCCTACGAGCAGTACTTC
J: TRBJ1-3; V: TRBV5-1; D: TRBD1; size: medium-sized; CDR3: CASSLGTGFGNTIYF; DNA: TGCGCCAGCAGCTTGGGGACAGGTTTTGGAAACACCATATATTTT
J: TRBJ1-6; V: TRBV3-1; D: NA; size: many; CDR3: CASSPETAGAHSPLHF; DNA: TGTGCCAGCAGCCCGGAGACGGCTGGGGCCCATTCACCCCTCCACTTT
J: TRBJ2-2; V: TRBV12-3/TRBV12-4; D: NA; size: many; CDR3: CASKVGPSGELFF; DNA: TGTGCCAGCAAGGTGGGGCCTTCCGGGGAGCTGTTTTTT
J: TRBJ2-2; V: TRBV7-2; D: NA; size: many; CDR3: CASSQGHGAGELFF; DNA: TGTGCCAGCAGCCAGGGGCACGGGGCCGGGGAGCTGTTTTTT
J: TRBJ2-7; V: TRBV27; D: TRBD2; size: many; CDR3: CASCSPGLAGGRREQYF; DNA: TGTGCCAGCTGCAGCCCGGGACTAGCGGGAGGGCGACGCGAGCAGTACTTC
J: TRBJ1-2; V: TRBV29-1; D: TRBD1; size: many; CDR3: CSVEQGGQGARGYTF; DNA: TGCAGCGTCGAACAAGGGGGACAGGGGGCGCGGGGCTACACCTTC
J: TRBJ2-1; V: TRBV4-2; D: NA; size: many; CDR3: CASSQDPQSDEQFF; DNA: TGTGCCAGCAGCCAAGATCCTCAAAGTGATGAGCAGTTCTTC
J: TRBJ2-7; V: TRBV5-1; D: NA; size: many; CDR3: CASSLVWTESYEQYF; DNA: TGCGCCAGCAGCTTGGTCTGGACAGAGTCCTACGAGCAGTACTTC
J: TRBJ2-2; V: TRBV9; D: NA; size: many; CDR3: CASSVGGMGKLFF; DNA: TGTGCCAGCAGCGTAGGTGGGATGGGCAAGCTGTTTTTT
J: TRBJ2-4; V: TRBV20-1; D: NA; size: many; CDR3: CSAFLPPIQYF; DNA: TGCAGTGCCTTTCTTCCCCCAATTCAGTACTTC
J: TRBJ2-7; V: TRBV12-3/TRBV12-4; D: NA; size: many; CDR3: CASRDTRGEQYF; DNA: TGTGCCAGCAGGGACACGAGGGGCGAGCAGTACTTC
J: TRBJ2-3; V: TRBV5-4; D: TRBD2; size: many; CDR3: CASTHRGGRAPDTQYF; DNA: TGTGCCAGCACCCACCGAGGCGGGAGGGCCCCAGATACGCAGTATTTT
J: TRBJ2-1; V: TRBV29-1; D: TRBD2; size: many; CDR3: CSVEDHPAGGINNEQFF; DNA: TGCAGCGTTGAAGATCATCCGGCGGGAGGGATAAACAATGAGCAGTTCTTC
J: TRBJ2-2; V: TRBV6-5; D: NA; size: many; CDR3: CASSYAAFTGELFF; DNA: TGTGCCAGCAGTTACGCGGCCTTCACCGGGGAGCTGTTTTTT
J: TRBJ1-1; V: TRBV20-1; D: NA; size: many; CDR3: CSARDWGGTGTEAFF; DNA: TGCAGTGCTAGAGATTGGGGGGGGACGGGCACTGAAGCTTTCTTT
J: TRBJ2-7; V: TRBV19; D: NA; size: NA; CDR3: CASRGGTVYEQYF; DNA: TGTGCCAGTAGAGGAGGGACTGTCTACGAGCAGTACTTC
J: TRBJ2-5; V: TRBV7-9; D: NA; size: few; CDR3: CASSSLIQETQYF; DNA: TGTGCCAGCAGCTCCCTAATCCAAGAGACCCAGTACTTC
J: TRBJ2-2; V: TRBV3-1; D: NA; size: few; CDR3: CAVQRDTGELFF; DNA: TGTGCCGTCCAGCGGGACACCGGGGAGCTGTTTTTT
J: TRBJ2-2; V: TRBV5-1; D: TRBD2; size: many; CDR3: CASSPLAGEFTGELFF; DNA: TGCGCCAGCAGCCCACTAGCGGGAGAGTTCACCGGGGAGCTGTTTTTT
J: TRBJ2-1; V: TRBV24-1; D: TRBD1; size: NA; CDR3: CATSEGYGTGQDNEQFF; DNA: TGTGCCACCAGTGAAGGCTACGGGACAGGACAAGATAATGAGCAGTTCTTC
J: TRBJ2-5; V: TRBV12-3/TRBV12-4; D: TRBD2; size: many; CDR3: CASSVLAGDPQETQYF; DNA: TGTGCCAGCAGTGTACTTGCGGGAGATCCCCAAGAGACCCAGTACTTC
J: TRBJ1-1; V: TRBV10-3; D: NA; size: few; CDR3: CAISGGVSTEAFF; DNA: TGTGCCATCAGTGGTGGGGTATCGACTGAAGCTTTCTTT
J: TRBJ2-3; V: TRBV20-1; D: TRBD2; size: many; CDR3: CSATPGTSGTDTQYF; DNA: TGCAGTGCTACGCCCGGGACTAGCGGCACAGATACGCAGTATTTT
J: TRBJ2-3; V: TRBV20-1; D: NA; size: many; CDR3: CSAGGPGRGTDTQYF; DNA: TGCAGTGCCGGTGGTCCGGGCAGGGGCACAGATACGCAGTATTTT
J: TRBJ1-2; V: TRBV28; D: TRBD1; size: many; CDR3: CASSPLSGQGAYGYTF; DNA: TGTGCCAGCAGCCCCCTTTCGGGACAGGGAGCATATGGCTACACCTTC
J: TRBJ2-1; V: TRBV14; D: TRBD1; size: many; CDR3: CASSRDRGYNEQFF; DNA: TGTGCCAGCAGCAGGGACAGGGGATACAATGAGCAGTTCTTC
J: TRBJ2-7; V: TRBV3-1; D: TRBD1; size: NA; CDR3: CASSQEGGFGRPSYEQYF; DNA: TGTGCCAGCAGCCAAGAAGGGGGCTTTGGACGGCCCTCCTACGAGCAGTACTTC
J: TRBJ1-1; V: TRBV7-3; D: TRBD1; size: many; CDR3: CASSKQGQPNTEAFF; DNA: TGTGCCAGCAGCAAACAGGGACAGCCGAACACTGAAGCTTTCTTT
J: TRBJ2-5; V: TRBV6-1; D: TRBD2; size: NA; CDR3: CASSEALTLTSGAPETQYF; DNA: TGTGCCAGCAGTGAAGCGCTTACCTTAACTAGCGGGGCTCCAGAGACCCAGTACTTC
J: TRBJ2-7; V: TRBV18; D: TRBD2; size: NA; CDR3: CASSPPSGRTYEQYF; DNA: TGTGCCAGCTCACCCCCGAGCGGGAGGACCTACGAGCAGTACTTC
J: TRBJ2-1; V: TRBV6-4; D: TRBD2; size: many; CDR3: CASSALTSGVDEQFF; DNA: TGTGCCAGCAGTGCCTTGACTAGCGGGGTGGATGAGCAGTTCTTC